The clone carrying this T cell receptor beta chain was seen only a few times. A much larger clone differs by one base, so this may be a read error. This sample is part of a study of regulatory T cells in long-lasting Graves disease. This CDR3 region has 12 residues. CDR1 and CDR2 from the germline V gene are PRHDT and FYEKMQ (reference sequence). iRepertoire HTBI primers and Arm-PCR of CDR3 regions built TCR beta libraries. One entry per CDR3 protein results from TCRdb running MiXCR on the multiplex PCR reads. The sample lists approximately 470,000 distinct CDR3 sequences; 15% to 20% were seen once. Sample time point: newly diagnosed GD, antithyroid drugs for less than 3 months. There was RNA extracted from PBMCs, and the TCR library was made from it. This same sample was also taken into another study, of T cells in Graves' hyperthyroidism and ophthalmopathy.

The sample in question was peripheral blood mononuclear cells (PBMCs), obtained at new diagnosis, from a patient treated with antithyroid drugs. V is TRBV13 and J is TRBJ2-7, with D maybe TRBD2 (5 bases). The TCR sequence derives from a man between 35 and 55 years old with Graves disease. CDR3 loop: CASRSGYYGQYF. CDR3 DNA sequence: TGTGCCAGCAGGAGCGGTTACTACGGGCAGTACTTC.